This T cell receptor (beta chain) was captured by sequencing in a study of T cell responses to AZD1222 COVID-19 vaccine. This clone was observed once. There are 16 residues in the CDR3. CDR1 is MDHEN and CDR2 is SYDVKM in the germline V gene. V lost 5 bases and J lost 0, with 14 bases in between. The assay was immunoSEQ multiplex PCR, and TCRdb's table has in-frame clones only and misses some. Found here are about 110,000 clones, nearly 90% of them singletons; the top ten hold around 3%. This clonotype was sampled from an adult in good health. The sample in question was peripheral blood, obtained on day 0 of AZD1222 vaccination. V is TRBV28 and J is TRBJ2-4; D might be TRBD1 (6 bases). The CDR3 DNA reads TGTGCCAGCAGTCAGACAGGAGGAATAGCCAAAAACATTCAGTACTTC. Translation gives CASSQTGGIAKNIQYF.